This T cell receptor (beta chain) originates from a study of beta chain features in type 1 diabetes. About the study: In age, gender and cell yields, patients were similar to healthy donors.

General study findings and limits: Researchers report that Type 1 diabetes patients had moderately but significantly shorter TCRB CDR3s across all four CD4+ subsets.

CDR3 size: 12 residues. The germline V and J ends were trimmed by 5 bases and 2 bases, with 6 bases remaining between them. CDR1 is ENHRY, CDR2 SYGVKD, per germline. Expressed TCRB transcripts were sequenced because the entire RNA isolate underwent reverse transcription. Repertoires were generated with immunoSEQ multiplex PCR, while TCRdb's copy carries only in-frame clones and drops some. The top ten hold 0.012% of the sample, which has 250,000 to 300,000 clones, roughly 24% seen once. In the case of this clone: Its antigen is not known.

Averaging approximately 0.11 L, one heparinised blood draw was given by each donor. All sorted populations exceeded 95% purity. The chain is built from TRBV10-3 and TRBJ1-1; D unclear. The sequence was collected from a woman aged 25 to 39 with type 1 diabetes. The sample consisted of naive CD4+ T cells from blood. The CDR3 DNA follows: TGTGCCATCAGTCTTTTTAACACTGAAGCTTTCTTT. This codes for CAISLFNTEAFF.